This entry concerns a single T cell receptor beta chain. Ten or more counts support this clone. Its antigen is still unknown. No base qualities exist here, and no much larger clone lies one base off it. All of the isolated RNA was reverse transcribed with the High Capacity cDNA Reverse Transcription Kit, so expressed TCRB transcripts were sequenced. Deep immunoSEQ sequencing was applied to naive, central memory and regulatory T cell samples, giving an average of approximately 3.8 million total reads per sample. Sorted cells were lysed in RLT buffer and RNA was extracted with DNase-treated RNeasy Micro or Mini kits, depending on cell number. To prevent cross-contamination, each cell subset was processed individually, whereas patient and healthy donor samples were processed jointly. The immunoSEQ multiplex PCR was used to amplify TCRB sequences from cDNA, yielding 87-bp fragments that span the CDR3 region. Sequencing of the amplicons was performed on the Illumina HiSeq platform. As for how the authors treated the data: Synthetic template baselines were used to correct PCR bias computationally, reads within Hamming distance 2 were collapsed together, and singletons that could not be merged were discarded. Reads were aligned to IMGT to assign V, D and J genes, CDR3 length, and insertions or deletions at six rearrangement sites. Within each subset, clonotype counts were normalized to sorted cell number, after which true diversity and Gini coefficients were computed with the tcR R package. The overlap coefficient, calculated on TCRB nucleotide sequences, was used to quantify repertoire sharing. This immuneACCESS table, as held by TCRdb, lists in-frame sequences with V and J called but not all clones. Of the missing ones, under half trace to an unresolved V gene in checked studies; the others have no known cause. Clonal size and the V and J genes are those of that table, whereas D and trimming came from the DNA. The table for this sample lists 300,000 to 350,000 clones; 8% of them were counted only once. The ten largest account for less than 0.45% of the sample.

The data derive from a study of beta chain features in type 1 diabetes listed by TCRdb under 2018. Study-level background: Mean age, gender distribution, total cell number and subset yield did not differ between patients and healthy donors. A total of some 110 million sorted cells were examined across all samples, and a strong correlation was observed between cell number per subset and RNA yield. Whereas all 30 or so donors provided naive and central memory subsets, regulatory and stem cell-like memory subsets were isolated from just 8 patients and about 8 healthy donors. In the study, TCRB repertoires of sorted circulating CD4+ T cell subsets from recently diagnosed type 1 diabetes patients were compared with those of matched healthy donors. What the study reported, not specific to this receptor: Shorter templates might be favored by PCR, yet because patient and control samples were amplified and corrected together, any such skew would affect both groups equally. Naive, central memory and regulatory TCRB repertoires appeared to be more alike among patients than among healthy donors. Because small numbers of individuals were included in the HLA sub-analyses, any influence of HLA type on TCRB rearrangement was left unresolved. In all four CD4+ subsets, TCRB CDR3 length was moderately but significantly shorter in type 1 diabetes patients. Patients with type 1 diabetes made fewer insertions and deleted more nucleotides at VDJ recombination sites, implying thymic rearrangement abnormalities. Sequencing cDNA rather than genomic DNA could over-represent highly expressing activated cells, although activation and CD3 levels did not differ between groups.

Each donor gave one peripheral blood draw, averaging roughly 0.11 L, which was collected into heparinised tubes. Using a panel that included CD45RO, CCR7, CD25, CD127, CD95 and CD27, naive, central memory, regulatory and stem cell-like memory CD4+ T cells were sorted on a BD FACSAria II. A purity above 95% was achieved for all sorted populations. PBMCs were isolated immediately by Lymphoprep density gradient centrifugation and stained directly without culture. So that batch effects would be minimized, each experiment stained and sorted samples in pairs, pairing one healthy donor with one patient. The clonotype comes from a woman between 18 and 29 years old in good health. Sequencing input: central memory CD4+ T cells from blood.

The DNA reads TGTGCCAACGAGAGCTCTGGGGCCAACGTCCTGACTTTC. This gives the protein CANESSGANVLTF. The rearrangement joined TRBV7-6 to TRBJ2-6, with the D gene too uncertain to name. V is shortened by 10 bases, J by 0 bases, and the region joining them spans 7 bases. Sequences SGHVS (CDR1) and FNYEAQ (CDR2) are obtained from the germline V gene. The CDR3 starts with the cysteine, ends with the phenylalanine, and has 13 residues. Left in the record is the CDR3 DNA by itself, 39 bases read in frame from the first base.